This TCR beta chain is drawn from a study of technical replicates of blood from a few donors. The CDR3 has 15 amino acids. In germline, CDR1 is LNHNV, CDR2 YYDKDF (reference sequence). The J segment lost 5 bases and the V segment lost 1 base, leaving 8 bases of the junction unmatched. The data were produced by immunoSEQ multiplex PCR, yet TCRdb's version contains in-frame clones alone and is incomplete. This sample has some 50,000 clones, with approximately 94% found just once. The sequenced material came from T cells isolated from PBMCs. The chain joins TRBV15 to TRBJ2-7, with 7 bases that match TRBD1. The sequence was collected from a human donor in good health. The CDR3 region is CATSRGSTGTNEQYF. CDR3 in DNA: TGTGCCACCAGCAGAGGATCGACAGGGACGAACGAGCAGTACTTC.